Given below is one T cell receptor beta chain in context. What it recognizes is unknown. At one boundary the junction diverges from the germline segment, which might be a read error. These data originate in a study of blood T cells in healthy people across ages. Study results and limitations: Not knowing donor CMV status may have confounded expanded clonotype changes.

Together with a sample-barcoded 5' primer, a J-beta primer mix was included in a second PCR lasting 7 to 11 cycles. With 12 random nucleotides, a template-switch adaptor tagged each individual cDNA molecule. TCRdb independently ran MiXCR on the 5' RACE reads; one entry per CDR3 protein. The profile covers approximately 780,000 distinct CDR3 sequences, with roughly 26% appearing a single time and 3% taken by the ten largest. The CDR3 is 15 residues long. From germline, CDR1 is LGHDT and CDR2 YNNKEL (reference sequence). This sample was shared with a second study, whose subject was T cells of mothers and their children. From that paper: A few healthy Caucasian mothers served as donors, and their six children did as well. Reads obtained per mother exceeded 8.5 million TCR beta CDR3 reads, with a few million obtained per child.

The sample consisted of blood. The sequence was obtained from a boy aged 5-17 years in good health. J is TRBJ2-5 and V is TRBV3-1, with 9 bases identical to TRBD2. The CDR3 DNA sequence: TGTGCCAGCAGCCAGAGCGGGGGGTTGCAAGGGACCCAGTACTTC. Translation: CASSQSGGLQGTQYF.